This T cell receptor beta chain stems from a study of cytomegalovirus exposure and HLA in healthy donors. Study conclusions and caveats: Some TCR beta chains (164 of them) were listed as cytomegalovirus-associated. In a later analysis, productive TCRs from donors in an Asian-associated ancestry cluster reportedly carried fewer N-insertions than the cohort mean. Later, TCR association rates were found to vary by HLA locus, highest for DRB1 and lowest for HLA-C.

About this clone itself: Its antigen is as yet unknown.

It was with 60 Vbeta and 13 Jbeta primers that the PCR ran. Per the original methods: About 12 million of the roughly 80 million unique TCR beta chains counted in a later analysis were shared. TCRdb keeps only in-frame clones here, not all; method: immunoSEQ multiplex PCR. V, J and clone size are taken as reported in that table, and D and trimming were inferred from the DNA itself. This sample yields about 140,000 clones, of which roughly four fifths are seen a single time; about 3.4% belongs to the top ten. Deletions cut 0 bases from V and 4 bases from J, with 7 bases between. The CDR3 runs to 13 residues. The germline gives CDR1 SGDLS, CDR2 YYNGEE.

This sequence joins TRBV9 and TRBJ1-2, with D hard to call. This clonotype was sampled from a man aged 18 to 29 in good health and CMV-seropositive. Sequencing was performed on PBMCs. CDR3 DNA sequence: TGTGCCAGCAGCGTAGGACAAAGCTATGGCTACACCTTC. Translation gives CASSVGQSYGYTF.